Given below is one T cell receptor (beta chain) in context. The antigen remains undetermined. RNA transcripts served as the template for amplifying TCR beta CDR3 regions. An initial round of RT-PCR targeting the TCR CDR3 relied on the HTBI primer set. Each CDR3 protein gets one entry after TCRdb re-called the multiplex PCR reads with MiXCR. The sample consists of nearly 750,000 distinct CDR3 sequences, around 40% of them appearing once. This sample is part of a study of T cells in Graves' hyperthyroidism and ophthalmopathy. Study findings and constraints: A 13 V-J signature model discriminated ophthalmopathy versus stable hyperthyroidism. Clonotypes that were expanded in thyroid above 0.001 mostly appeared in blood too.

Absent ophthalmopathy progression within 18 months defined stable Graves' hyperthyroidism. Uncontrolled infection, other autoimmune disease, pregnancy or lactation excluded patients. Sequenced sample: blood. The clonotype was recovered from a woman in her 40s with Graves' hyperthyroidism.

The CDR3 protein is CASSWGTGGDEKLFF. The CDR3 DNA follows: TGCGCCAGCAGCTGGGGGACAGGCGGGGATGAAAAACTGTTTTTT. The chain combines TRBV5-1 with TRBJ1-4; TRBD1 matches at 8 bases. The CDR3 length is 15 residues. Germline lookup yields CDR1 SGHRS and CDR2 YFSETQ. J was trimmed by 6 bases and V by 3 bases; bases with no gene match: 7.